This T cell receptor beta chain is from a study of cytomegalovirus exposure and HLA in healthy donors. Whole-study findings and limits: Researchers had no immune exposure information except CMV serostatus available. In vitro checks showed that three CMV-associated chains really do target CMV antigens. For most TCR sequences rarity was the rule, although some public TCRs occurred in many donors.

The PCR ran on 60 Vbeta and 13 Jbeta primers. TCRdb keeps only in-frame clones here, not all; method: immunoSEQ multiplex PCR. The sample contains 250,000 to 300,000 clones, about 83% of which appear only once. As to this clone: What it binds is not known.

This clonotype originated in a woman aged 40 to 49 in good health and CMV-seropositive. Sequenced: PBMCs.

The CDR3 DNA reads TGTGCCAGCAGCGGGCGGACAGCTGGGAGCACTGAAGCTTTCTTT. It specifies CASSGRTAGSTEAFF. The chain uses TRBV5-8 and TRBJ1-1; D possibly corresponds to TRBD1 (6 bases). Trimming cost V 4 bases and J 4 bases, with 17 bases left between them. The germline CDR1 and CDR2 sequences are SGHTS and YDEGEE. CDR3 length: 15 amino acids.